This T cell receptor (beta chain) is drawn from a study of post-analysis software for immune sequencing data. Study-level points and caveats: Several TRBV segments (TRBV5-6, TRBV5-1 and TRBV20-1 among them) occurred more frequently in patients than in controls.

This clonotype was detected a few times. Its cognate antigen is unknown. Germline V CDR1 and CDR2: MGHRA, YSYEKL. The length of the CDR3 is 15 residues. The V end was cut by 4 bases, the J end by 4 bases, with 13 bases between. Unique molecular identifiers featured in each of the TCR beta cDNA libraries. Using its own MiXCR run on the PCR reads, TCRdb lists one record per CDR3 protein. The table lists about 200,000 distinct CDR3 sequences, 25% to 35% of them singletons, with nearly 3.5% in the top ten. The receptor comes from a girl aged 2-17 years with multiple sclerosis. The V gene is TRBV4-1, the J gene TRBJ1-4, with D possibly being TRBD1 (5 bases). Specimen: blood. The CDR3 region is CASSPRGGFNEKLFF. The CDR3 region has the DNA TGCGCCAGCAGCCCGCGCGGGGGGTTTAATGAAAAACTGTTTTTT.